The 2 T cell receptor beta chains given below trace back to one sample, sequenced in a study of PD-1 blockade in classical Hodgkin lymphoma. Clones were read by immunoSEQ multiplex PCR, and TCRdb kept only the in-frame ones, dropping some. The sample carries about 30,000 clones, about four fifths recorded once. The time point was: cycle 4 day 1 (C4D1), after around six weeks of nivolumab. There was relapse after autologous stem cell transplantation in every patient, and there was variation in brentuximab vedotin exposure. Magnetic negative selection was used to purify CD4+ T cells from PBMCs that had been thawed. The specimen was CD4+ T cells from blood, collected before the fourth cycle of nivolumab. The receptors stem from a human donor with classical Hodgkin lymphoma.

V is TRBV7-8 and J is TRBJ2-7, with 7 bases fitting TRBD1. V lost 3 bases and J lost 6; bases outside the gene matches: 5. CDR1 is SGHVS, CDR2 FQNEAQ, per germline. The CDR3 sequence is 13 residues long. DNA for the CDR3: TGTGCCAGCAGCTTGGCCACAGGGGTCGAGCAGTACTTC. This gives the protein CASSLATGVEQYF. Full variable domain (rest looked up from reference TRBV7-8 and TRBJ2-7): GAGVSQSPRYKVAKRGQDVALRCDPISGHVSLFWYQQALGQGPEFLTYFQNEAQLDKSGLPSDRFFAERPEGSVSTLKIQRTQQEDSAVYLCASSLATGVEQYFGPGTRLTVT.

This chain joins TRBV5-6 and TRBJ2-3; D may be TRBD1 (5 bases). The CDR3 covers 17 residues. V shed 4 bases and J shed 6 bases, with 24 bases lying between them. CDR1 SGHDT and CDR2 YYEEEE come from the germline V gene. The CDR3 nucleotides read TGTGCCAGCAGCCCGGTGTTCGGATTAGGGGTTGGGGATACGCAGTATTTT. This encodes CASSPVFGLGVGDTQYF.